This TCR beta chain originates from a study of blood T cell repertoires in COVID-19 (dated by TCRdb to 2018 to 2020). Some background on the complete study: Samples from collaborators originated in the United States, Italy and Spain and spanned both the acute and convalescent phases of COVID-19. Deeply sampled blood TCRbeta repertoires from subjects exposed to, actively infected with, or recovered from COVID-19 were included in the dataset. The material from the prospective study consisted of cDNA or gDNA derived from T cells, B-cell-depleted T cells, or PBMCs. The repertoires were made available in a free public database intended to serve as a resource for research on the immune response to SARS-CoV-2. Nearly every sample came with metadata listing a de-identified subject ID, COVID-19 status, age in years and sex. HLA class I and class II types, where available, came from metadata supplied by the sample provider rather than from assay-based typing. The samples were drawn from the first 160 participants of the ongoing ImmuneRACE study and from over 950 subjects provided by 6 global collaborators.

Study-wide conclusions, independent of this receptor: How much clinical and demographic metadata was included differed by source and by participant, and the metadata was provided uncurated.

Note on this clone: Its antigen is not yet known. Within one base of it there is no much larger clone, and no base qualities were kept.

The CDR3 contains 16 residues, cysteine and phenylalanine counted. Only the CDR3 DNA is retained, 48 bases long and in frame from the first base. CDR1 and CDR2, per the germline V gene, are LGHNA and YNFKEQ. From V the trimming removes 0 bases and from J it removes 4 bases, while the gene matches leave 5 bases of the junction unaccounted for. TCRbeta CDR3 regions were amplified from genomic DNA by means of the immunoSEQ Assay, a bias-controlled multiplex PCR. As for the original processing: Nucleated cell counts per sample were estimated from amplification of reference gene primers within the assay. Sequence reads were collapsed and filtered to measure the absolute abundance of every unique TCRbeta CDR3 rearrangement. For each sample, productive Simpson clonality was calculated as the square root of Simpson's diversity index over productive rearrangements. The table comes from immuneACCESS by way of TCRdb, which keeps in-frame sequences with V and J called. Part of the clones is missing from these tables; in studies checked, under half for an unresolved V gene and the rest for unknown reasons. The V and J calls and clone size are taken from that table; D and trimming were inferred from the DNA. For this sample the table gives around 94,000 clones, of which over 65% were detected only once. The ten largest clones take up around 4.3% of the sample.

The collaborating institutions used their own protocols to collect whole blood in K2EDTA tubes. Collaborator samples were shipped for TCRbeta analysis as frozen whole blood, isolated PBMCs, or DNA extracted from either sample type. The sample comprised peripheral blood. The source of this sequence is a human donor in a cohort sampled during active COVID-19. The rearranged chain carries TRBV4-2 and TRBJ2-3; the junction holds 9 bases that match TRBD2. The CDR3 amino acid sequence is: CASSQDRRTSADTQYF. Read as DNA, the sequence is TGTGCCAGCAGCCAAGACCGCCGGACTAGCGCAGATACGCAGTATTTT.